One T cell receptor (beta chain) is described in this entry. Germline V gene data show CDR1 as SEHNR and CDR2 as FQNEAQ (reference sequence). This CDR3 region has 16 residues. V lost 5 bases to trimming and J lost 4 bases, with 20 bases between them. The data belong to a study of shared clonotypes between healthy human individuals. Naive CD8 cells lacked CD45RO, underwent positive selection for CCR7 and left out terminally differentiated effector memory CD45RA+ cells. The genomic DNA of each subset was split evenly across several immunoSEQ plates. The data were produced by immunoSEQ multiplex PCR, yet TCRdb's version contains in-frame clones alone and is incomplete. The table includes 550,000 to 600,000 clones, 95% to 98% detected once.

This chain connects TRBV7-9 to TRBJ1-2, with D unresolved. The TCR was taken from a young man in good health. The sample was naive CD8+ T cells sorted from blood. CDR3 coding DNA: TGTGCCAGCAGCCCTCGAAGACAATCGCCACTCTATGGCTACACCTTC. Translation: CASSPRRQSPLYGYTF.